This T cell receptor beta chain originates from a study of cytomegalovirus exposure and HLA in healthy donors. Sequenced by immunoSEQ multiplex PCR; TCRdb stores in-frame clones only, minus some. The top ten hold about 0.8% of the sample, which has about 340,000 clones, 75% to 90% seen once. The CDR3 consists of 18 residues. Between the trimmed V and J ends, which lost 3 bases and 0 bases, there was a span of 20 bases. Germline V gene data show CDR1 as SNHLY and CDR2 as FYNNEI. The origin of this receptor is a woman aged 18-29 years in good health and CMV-seronegative. The material sequenced was PBMCs. This rearrangement joins TRBV2 to TRBJ1-1; no clear D gene. The CDR3 bases are TGTGCCAGCAGTGAGTCGTTCGGGGAAAAAGCCATGAACACTGAAGCTTTCTTT. As protein: CASSESFGEKAMNTEAFF.